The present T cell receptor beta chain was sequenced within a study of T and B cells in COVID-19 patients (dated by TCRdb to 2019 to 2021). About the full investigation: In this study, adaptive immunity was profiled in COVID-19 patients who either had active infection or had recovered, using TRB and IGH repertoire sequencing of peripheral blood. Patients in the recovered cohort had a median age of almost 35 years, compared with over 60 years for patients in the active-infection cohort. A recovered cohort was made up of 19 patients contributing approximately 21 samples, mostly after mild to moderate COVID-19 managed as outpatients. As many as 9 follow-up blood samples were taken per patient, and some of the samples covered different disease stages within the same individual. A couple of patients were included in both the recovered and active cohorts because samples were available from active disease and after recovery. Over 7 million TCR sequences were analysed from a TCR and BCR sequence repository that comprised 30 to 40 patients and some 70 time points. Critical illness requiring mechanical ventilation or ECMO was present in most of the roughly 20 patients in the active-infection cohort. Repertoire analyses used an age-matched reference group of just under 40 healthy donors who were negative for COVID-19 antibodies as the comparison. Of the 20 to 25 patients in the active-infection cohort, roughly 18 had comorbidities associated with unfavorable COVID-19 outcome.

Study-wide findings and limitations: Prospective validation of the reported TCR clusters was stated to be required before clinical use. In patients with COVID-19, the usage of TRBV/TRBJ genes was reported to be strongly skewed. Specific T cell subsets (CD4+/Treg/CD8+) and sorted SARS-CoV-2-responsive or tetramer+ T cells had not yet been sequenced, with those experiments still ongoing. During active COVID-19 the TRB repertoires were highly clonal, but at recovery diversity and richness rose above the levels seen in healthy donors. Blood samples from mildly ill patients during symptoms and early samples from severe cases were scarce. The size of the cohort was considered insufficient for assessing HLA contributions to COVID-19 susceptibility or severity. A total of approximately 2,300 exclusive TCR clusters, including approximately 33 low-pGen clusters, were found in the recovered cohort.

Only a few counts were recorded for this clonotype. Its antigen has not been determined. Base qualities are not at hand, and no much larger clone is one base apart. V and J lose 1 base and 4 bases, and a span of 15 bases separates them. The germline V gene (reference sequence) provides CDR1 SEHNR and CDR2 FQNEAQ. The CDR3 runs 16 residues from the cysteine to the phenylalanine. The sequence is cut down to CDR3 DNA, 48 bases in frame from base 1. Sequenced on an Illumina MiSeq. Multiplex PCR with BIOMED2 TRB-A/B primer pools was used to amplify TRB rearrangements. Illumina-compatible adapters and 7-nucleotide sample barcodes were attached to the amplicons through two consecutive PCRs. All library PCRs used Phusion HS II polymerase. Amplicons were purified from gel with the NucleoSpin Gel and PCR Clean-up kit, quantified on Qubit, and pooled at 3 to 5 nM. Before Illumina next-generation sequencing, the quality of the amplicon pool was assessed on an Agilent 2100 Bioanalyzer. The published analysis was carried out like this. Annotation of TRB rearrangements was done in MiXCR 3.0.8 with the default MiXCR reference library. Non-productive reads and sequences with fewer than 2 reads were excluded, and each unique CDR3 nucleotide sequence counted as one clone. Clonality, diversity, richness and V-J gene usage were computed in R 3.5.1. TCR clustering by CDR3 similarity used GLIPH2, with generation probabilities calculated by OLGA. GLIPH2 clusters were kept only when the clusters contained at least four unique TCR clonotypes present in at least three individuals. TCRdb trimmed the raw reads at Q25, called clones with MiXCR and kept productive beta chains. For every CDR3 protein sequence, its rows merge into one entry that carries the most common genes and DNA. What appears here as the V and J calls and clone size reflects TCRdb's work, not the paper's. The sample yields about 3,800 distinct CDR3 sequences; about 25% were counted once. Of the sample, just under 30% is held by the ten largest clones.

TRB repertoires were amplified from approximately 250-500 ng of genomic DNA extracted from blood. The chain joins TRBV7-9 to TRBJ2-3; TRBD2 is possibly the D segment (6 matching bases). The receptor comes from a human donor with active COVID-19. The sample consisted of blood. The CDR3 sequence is CASSLGVGGDADTQYF. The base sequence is TGTGCCAGCAGCTTAGGGGTGGGCGGGGACGCAGATACGCAGTATTTT.